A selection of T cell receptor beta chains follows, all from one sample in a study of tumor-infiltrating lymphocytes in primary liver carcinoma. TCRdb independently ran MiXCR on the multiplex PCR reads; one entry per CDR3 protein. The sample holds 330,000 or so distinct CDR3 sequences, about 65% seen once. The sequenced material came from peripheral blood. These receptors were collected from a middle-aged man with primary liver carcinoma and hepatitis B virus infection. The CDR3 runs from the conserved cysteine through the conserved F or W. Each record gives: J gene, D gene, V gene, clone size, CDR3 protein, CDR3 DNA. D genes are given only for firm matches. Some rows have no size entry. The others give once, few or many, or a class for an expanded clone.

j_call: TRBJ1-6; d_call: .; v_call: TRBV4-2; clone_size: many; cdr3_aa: CASSQVGSTDSPLHF; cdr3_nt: TGTGCCAGCAGCCAAGTTGGCTCCACGGATTCACCCCTCCACTTT
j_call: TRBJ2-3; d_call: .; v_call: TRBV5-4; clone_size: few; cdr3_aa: CASSRPLGGADLSTDTQYF; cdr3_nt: TGTGCCAGCAGCCGCCCCCTGGGGGGCGCCGATCTGAGCACAGATACGCAGTATTTT
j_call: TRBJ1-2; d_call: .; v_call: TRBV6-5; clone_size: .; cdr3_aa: CASSYDSAYVYTF; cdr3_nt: TGTGCCAGCAGTTACGATTCAGCCTATGTCTACACCTTC
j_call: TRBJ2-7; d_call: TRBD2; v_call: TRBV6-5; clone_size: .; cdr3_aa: CASSRSGLLGLAGASSYEQYF; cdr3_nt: TGTGCCAGCAGTCGGAGTGGGCTTTTAGGACTAGCGGGGGCAAGCTCATACGAGCAGTACTTC
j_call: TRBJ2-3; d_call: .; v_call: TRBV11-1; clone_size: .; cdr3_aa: CASSVSLFGQNTDTQYF; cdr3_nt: TGTGCCAGTAGCGTATCTTTATTTGGACAGAACACAGATACGCAGTATTTT
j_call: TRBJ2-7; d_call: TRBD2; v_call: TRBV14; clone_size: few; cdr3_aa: CASSQEPSGTSEQYF; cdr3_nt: TGTGCCAGCAGCCAAGAACCTAGCGGGACATCCGAGCAGTACTTC
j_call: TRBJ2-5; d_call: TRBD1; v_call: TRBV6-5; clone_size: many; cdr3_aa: CASKGFDDRGETQYF; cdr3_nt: TGTGCCAGCAAGGGTTTCGACGACAGGGGAGAGACCCAGTACTTC
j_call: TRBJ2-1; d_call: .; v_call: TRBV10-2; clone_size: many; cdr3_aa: CASSELPAYNEQFF; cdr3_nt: TGCGCCAGCAGTGAGTTGCCTGCGTACAATGAGCAGTTCTTC
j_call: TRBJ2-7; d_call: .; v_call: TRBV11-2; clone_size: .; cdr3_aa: CVTNLDLGGWEQYF; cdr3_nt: TGTGTCACCAACTTAGACCTTGGTGGATGGGAGCAGTACTTC
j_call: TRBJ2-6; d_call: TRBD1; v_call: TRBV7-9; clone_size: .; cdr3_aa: CASSPYGTGVSGANVLTF; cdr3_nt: TGTGCCAGCAGCCCCTACGGGACAGGCGTCTCTGGGGCCAACGTCCTGACTTTC
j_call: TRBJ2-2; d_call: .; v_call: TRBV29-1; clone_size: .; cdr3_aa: CSVDRANTREMFF; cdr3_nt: TGCAGCGTTGACAGAGCGAACACCAGGGAGATGTTTTTT
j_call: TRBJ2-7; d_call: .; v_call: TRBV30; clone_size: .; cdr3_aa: CAWSSGAPREQYF; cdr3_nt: TGCGCCTGGAGTTCGGGCGCACCAAGAGAGCAGTACTTC
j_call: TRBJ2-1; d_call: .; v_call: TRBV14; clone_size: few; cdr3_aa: CASSPYMSSYNEQFF; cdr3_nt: TGTGCCAGCAGCCCATACATGAGCTCCTACAATGAGCAGTTCTTC
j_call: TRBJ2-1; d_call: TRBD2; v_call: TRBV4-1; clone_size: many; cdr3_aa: CATGGAYEQFF; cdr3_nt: TGCGCCACCGGGGGGGCCTATGAGCAGTTCTTC
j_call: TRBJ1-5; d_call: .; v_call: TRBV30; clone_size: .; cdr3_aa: CAWIVWAGTGQPQHF; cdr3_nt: TGTGCCTGGATTGTATGGGCAGGGACCGGGCAGCCCCAGCATTTT
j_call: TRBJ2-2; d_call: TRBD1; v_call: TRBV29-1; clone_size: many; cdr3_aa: CSVETGKNTGELFF; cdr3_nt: TGCAGCGTTGAGACAGGGAAGAACACCGGGGAGCTGTTTTTT
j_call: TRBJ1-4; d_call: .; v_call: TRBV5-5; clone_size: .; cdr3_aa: CASSLEGSRNEKLFF; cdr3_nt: TGTGCCAGCAGCTTGGAAGGTAGTAGAAACGAAAAACTGTTTTTT
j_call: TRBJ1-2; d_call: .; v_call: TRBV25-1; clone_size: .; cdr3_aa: CASSEPISTYGYTF; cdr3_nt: TGTGCCAGCAGTGAACCGATCAGTACCTATGGCTACACCTTC
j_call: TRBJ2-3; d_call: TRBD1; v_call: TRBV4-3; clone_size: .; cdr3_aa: CASGQVPTHGGDRGPGDSQYF; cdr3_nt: TGCGCCAGCGGCCAAGTTCCCACCCACGGTGGGGACAGGGGGCCGGGAGATTCGCAGTATTTT
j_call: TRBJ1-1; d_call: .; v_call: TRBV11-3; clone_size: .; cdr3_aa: CASSPTRSTEAFF; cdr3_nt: TGTGCCAGTAGCCCAACTAGGAGCACTGAAGCTTTCTTT
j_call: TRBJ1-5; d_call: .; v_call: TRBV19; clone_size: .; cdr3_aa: CVSNGQTDQPQHF; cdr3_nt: TGTGTCAGTAATGGACAAACCGATCAGCCCCAGCATTTT
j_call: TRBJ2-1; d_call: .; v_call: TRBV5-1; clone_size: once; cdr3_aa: CASSLGGSNEQFF; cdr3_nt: TGCGCCAGCAGCTTGGGGGGGAGCAATGAGCAGTTCTTC
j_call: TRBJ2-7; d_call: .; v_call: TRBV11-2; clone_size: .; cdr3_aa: CASSLNRLYYEQYF; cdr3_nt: TGTGCTAGCAGCTTAAACAGGCTCTACTACGAGCAGTACTTC
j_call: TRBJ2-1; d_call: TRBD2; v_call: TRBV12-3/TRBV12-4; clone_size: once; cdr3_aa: CASSPGSGRGSYNEQLF; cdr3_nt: TGTGCCAGCAGCCCGGGGAGCGGGAGAGGGTCCTACAATGAACAGCTCTTC
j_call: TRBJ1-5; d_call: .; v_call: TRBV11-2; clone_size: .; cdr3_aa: CASSLDGWGGQPQHF; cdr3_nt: TGTGCCAGCAGCTTAGATGGATGGGGAGGTCAGCCACAGCATTTT
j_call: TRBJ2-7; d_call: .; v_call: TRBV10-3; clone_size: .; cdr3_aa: CVISEAWQEQYF; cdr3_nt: TGTGTCATCAGCGAAGCCTGGCAAGAGCAGTACTTC
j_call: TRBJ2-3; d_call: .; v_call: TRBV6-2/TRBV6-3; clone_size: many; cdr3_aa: CASSYSASGGGTQYF; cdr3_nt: TGTGCCAGCAGTTACTCGGCTAGCGGAGGGGGTACGCAGTATTTT
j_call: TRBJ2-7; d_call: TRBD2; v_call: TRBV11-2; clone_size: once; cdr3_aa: CVSSLTSGKSYEQYF; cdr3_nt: TGTGTCAGCAGCTTAACTAGCGGAAAATCCTACGAGCAATACTTC